Listed below are T cell receptor beta chains from one sample, sequenced in a study of blood T cell repertoires in COVID-19. Method: immunoSEQ multiplex PCR; TCRdb's copy keeps in-frame clones and lacks some. This table holds about 230,000 clones, around 88% found once. The material sequenced was PBMCs or T cells enriched from blood (not recorded which). The receptors derive from a woman aged 40 to 50 with acute COVID-19. The CDR3 runs from the conserved cysteine through the conserved F or W. The D gene is left open where the match is weak. Not all rows give a size; the values are once, few, many and, for expanded clones, a class.

V gene,clone size,D gene,J gene,CDR3 protein,CDR3 DNA
TRBV5-1,few,NA,TRBJ2-1,CASSLGDMHPRSYNEQFF,TGCGCCAGCAGCTTGGGGGACATGCACCCCCGCTCCTACAATGAGCAGTTCTTC
TRBV7-9,NA,NA,TRBJ1-4,CASNQGGSDEKLFF,TGTGCCAGCAACCAAGGGGGTAGTGATGAAAAACTGTTTTTT
TRBV3-1/TRBV3-2,NA,TRBD1,TRBJ1-4,CASSHRQGINEKLFF,TGTGCCAGCAGCCACCGACAGGGGATTAATGAAAAACTGTTTTTT
TRBV6-5,NA,TRBD2,TRBJ2-3,CASRAGLPNTDTQYF,TGTGCCAGCAGAGCGGGACTCCCAAACACAGATACGCAGTATTTT
TRBV7-9,NA,TRBD1,TRBJ1-2,CASSLEGGFGYTF,TGTGCCAGCAGCTTAGAAGGGGGCTTTGGCTACACCTTC
TRBV7-2,NA,TRBD2,TRBJ2-2,CASSLTSGRSGGELFF,TGTGCCAGCAGCCTGACTAGCGGGAGGTCAGGCGGGGAGCTGTTTTTT
TRBV30,NA,TRBD2,TRBJ2-4,CAWRPGLDIQYF,TGTGCCTGGAGGCCGGGACTAGACATTCAGTACTTC
TRBV18,NA,NA,TRBJ1-2,CASSPGSGDGYTF,TGTGCCAGCTCACCAGGGTCAGGGGATGGCTACACCTTC
TRBV6-5,NA,NA,TRBJ1-6,CASSYGGESSPLHF,TGTGCCAGCAGTTACGGGGGGGAGAGTTCACCCCTCCACTTT
TRBV18,NA,NA,TRBJ1-1,CASSPKQVTEAFF,TGTGCCAGCTCACCAAAGCAGGTCACTGAAGCTTTCTTT
TRBV7-2,NA,NA,TRBJ2-3,CASSGWPSAFTDTQYF,TGTGCCAGCAGCGGGTGGCCTAGCGCCTTCACAGATACGCAGTATTTT
TRBV12-3/TRBV12-4,NA,NA,TRBJ1-5,CASSTKGLSQHF,TGTGCCAGCAGTACCAAGGGGTTATCCCAGCATTTT
TRBV11-3,NA,TRBD1,TRBJ2-3,CASGQGTSTDTQYF,TGTGCCAGCGGACAGGGGACTAGCACAGATACGCAGTATTTT
TRBV5-6,NA,NA,TRBJ1-2,CASSGGRGGYGYTF,TGTGCCAGCAGCGGGGGCCGGGGGGGCTATGGCTACACCTTC
TRBV18,NA,NA,TRBJ1-1,CASSPREDDSEAFF,TGTGCCAGCTCGCCGCGGGAGGACGACAGTGAAGCTTTCTTT
TRBV4-2,few,NA,TRBJ2-7,CASSQVGQSAYEQYF,TGTGCCAGCAGCCAAGTCGGACAGAGCGCTTACGAGCAGTACTTC
TRBV7-2,NA,NA,TRBJ2-2,CASSPVANTGELFF,TGTGCCAGCAGCCCGGTGGCGAACACCGGGGAGCTGTTTTTT
TRBV29-1,NA,TRBD1,TRBJ2-2,CSAAGTGRAGELFF,TGCAGCGCCGCCGGGACAGGGAGGGCCGGGGAGCTGTTTTTT
TRBV3-1/TRBV3-2,NA,NA,TRBJ2-5,CASSQVSETQYF,TGTGCCAGCAGCCAAGTCAGTGAGACCCAGTACTTC
TRBV27,NA,TRBD2,TRBJ2-1,CASSSPGSGKIDEQFF,TGTGCCAGCAGTTCCCCGGGTAGCGGGAAGATAGATGAGCAGTTCTTC
TRBV3-1/TRBV3-2,NA,TRBD1,TRBJ1-2,CASSQDGTGRSGYTF,TGTGCCAGCAGCCAAGATGGGACAGGGAGATCAGGCTACACCTTC
TRBV7-9,few,TRBD2,TRBJ2-1,CASSLALGLAGDNEQFF,TGTGCCAGCAGCTTAGCCCTGGGACTAGCGGGGGACAATGAGCAGTTCTTC
TRBV6-5,NA,NA,TRBJ2-7,CASAKREDYEQYF,TGTGCCAGCGCCAAGAGAGAGGACTACGAGCAGTACTTC